Each of the 5 T cell receptor beta chains below was sequenced from the same sample in a study of blood T cells in healthy people across ages. Primed by a sample-barcoded 5' primer and a J-beta primer mix, a second PCR proceeded for about 7 to 11 cycles. TCRdb analysed the 5' RACE reads with MiXCR anew, one entry per CDR3 protein. The profile shows 550,000 to 750,000 distinct CDR3 sequences, under 25% of them singletons. Sequenced: blood. These receptors were obtained from a man between 70 and 80 years old in good health.

This chain joins TRBV5-1 and TRBJ2-1; 14 bases agree with TRBD2. CDR3 length equals 16 residues. From germline, CDR1 is SGHRS and CDR2 YFSETQ. Losses at the gene ends were 5 bases for V and 7 bases for J; bases not matched to a gene: 8. CDR3 loop: CASRHPGLAGANEQFF. In nucleotides, the CDR3 is TGCGCCAGCAGACATCCGGGACTAGCGGGAGCAAATGAGCAGTTCTTC.

At least ten counts were recorded for this clonotype. The chain uses TRBV28 and TRBJ1-4; 7 bases agree with TRBD1. Losses at the gene ends were 4 bases for V and 3 bases for J; bases not matched to a gene: 5. Per germline, CDR1 MDHEN and CDR2 SYDVKM. The CDR3 runs to 15 residues. The DNA for the CDR3 is TGTGCCAGCAGTTGGTTCAGGGGGTCTAATGAAAAACTGTTTTTT. It yields the protein CASSWFRGSNEKLFF.

The V and J genes are TRBV3-1 and TRBJ1-1, with 8 bases aligning to TRBD1. Unmatched junction bases numbered 9, after V lost 3 bases and J lost 6 bases. Per the germline V gene, CDR1 is LGHDT and CDR2 is YNNKEL (reference sequence). The CDR3 spans 15 residues. Here the CDR3 DNA reads TGTGCCAGCAGCCATAGCTCAGGGGGCGAAGCTGAAGCTTTCTTT. The encoded protein is CASSHSSGGEAEAFF.

Of note for this clonotype: A read error may explain this, as a much larger clone is one base away. This chain uses TRBV2 with TRBJ2-1; possibly TRBD1 or TRBD2 for D (5 bases each). The DNA end is more similar to TRBJ2-5, so the J call may be wrong. The CDR3 covers 13 residues. From germline, CDR1 is SNHLY and CDR2 FYNNEI. In DNA form, the CDR3 reads TGTGCCACCAGTTGGGACGGACAAGAGACCCAGTACTTC. Translating it yields CATSWDGQETQYF.

This clonotype was recorded only once. The V gene is TRBV6-5, the J gene TRBJ1-1; weak D call: TRBD1 (5 bases). Trimming cost V 0 bases and J 3 bases, with 8 bases left between them. The germline V gene encodes CDR1 MNHEY and CDR2 SVGAGI. This CDR3 is 14 amino acids long. This CDR3 is CASSYSTRDTEAFF. CDR3 bases: TGTGCCAGCAGTTACTCGACCAGGGACACTGAAGCTTTCTTT.